Listed here is a single T cell receptor beta chain. Germline CDR1 MNHEY, CDR2 SMNVEV (reference sequence). V gave up 3 bases and J gave up 6 bases, with 6 bases separating them. There are 12 residues in the CDR3. The assay was immunoSEQ multiplex PCR, and TCRdb's table has in-frame clones only and misses some. Among roughly 280,000 clones, around 90% were seen once, and the ten largest hold under 2.5%. These data originate in a study of blood T cell repertoires in COVID-19. The chain links TRBV27 to TRBJ2-1, with D unclear. This TCR derives from a man between 45 and 60 years old with acute or convalescent COVID-19. Sample: peripheral blood. The CDR3 region is CASSFSLNEQFF. The CDR3 nucleotides are TGTGCCAGCAGTTTTAGCCTCAATGAGCAGTTCTTC.